This TCR beta chain was sequenced for a study of T cell responses to AZD1222 COVID-19 vaccine. The repertoire was sequenced with immunoSEQ multiplex PCR; TCRdb's copy has only in-frame clones and lacks some. The table includes 85,000 to 100,000 clones, more than 90% detected once. The study's findings and limits: At baseline, just six or seven AZD1222 recipients tested seropositive.

V was cut by 6 bases and J by 6 bases, with 15 bases left in between. This CDR3 is built from 15 residues. Germline lookup yields CDR1 LNHDA and CDR2 SQIVND (reference sequence). On this clone: Its specificity is not known.

The sample was peripheral blood, taken on day 0 of AZD1222 vaccination. The chain is built from TRBV19 and TRBJ1-6; the D gene is possibly TRBD1 (6 bases). The origin of this receptor is an adult in good health. CDR3 coding DNA: TGTGCCAGTAGAGCCCGGACAGATAGTAATTCACCCCTCCACTTT. Residues: CASRARTDSNSPLHF.